The rows below give T cell receptor beta chains drawn from one sample of a study of blood T cell repertoires in COVID-19. The assay was immunoSEQ multiplex PCR, and TCRdb's table has in-frame clones only and misses some. In the table there are about 330,000 clones, approximately 85% of which are singletons. Material for sequencing was peripheral blood. Source of these receptors: a human donor in a cohort sampled during active COVID-19. CDR3s leave out the opening cysteine and the closing phenylalanine or tryptophan. Fields, in order: clone size, J gene, V gene, CDR3 protein. Clone size appears in some rows only: once, few, many, or a class for an expanded clone.

>NA|TRBJ2-3|TRBV27
ASTRVGGEDTQY
>NA|TRBJ1-1|TRBV6-5
ASSYEQGLSTEAF
>NA|TRBJ1-1|TRBV4-2
ASSHKTGGTEAF
>NA|TRBJ2-7|TRBV18
ASSLSLQGGEQY
>NA|TRBJ1-3|TRBV27
ASSFRFPGQSGNTIY
>NA|TRBJ2-1|TRBV24-1
ATSDFGVQEQF
>many|TRBJ2-7|TRBV5-6
ASSAGGQFYEQY
>NA|TRBJ1-5|TRBV5-6
ASSTTSGGQINQPQH
>once|TRBJ2-2|TRBV9
ASSRQGANTGELF
>NA|TRBJ1-3|TRBV9
ASSPRQGISGNTIY
>once|TRBJ1-1|TRBV19
ASSIDLSRGGQG
>NA|TRBJ1-1|TRBV9
ASSVNREKNTEAF
>NA|TRBJ1-1|TRBV27
ASSSRVWGTEAF
>NA|TRBJ2-7|TRBV27
ASSFRGSYEQY
>NA|TRBJ1-4|TRBV29-1
SVEGFGREKLF
>NA|TRBJ2-7|TRBV24-1
ATSDPGHPYEQY
>NA|TRBJ1-2|TRBV10-2
ASSAIDSYYGYT
>NA|TRBJ2-3|TRBV19
ASSTGTSGPTDTQY
>NA|TRBJ2-4|TRBV5-4
ASSSSSTGPLDIQY